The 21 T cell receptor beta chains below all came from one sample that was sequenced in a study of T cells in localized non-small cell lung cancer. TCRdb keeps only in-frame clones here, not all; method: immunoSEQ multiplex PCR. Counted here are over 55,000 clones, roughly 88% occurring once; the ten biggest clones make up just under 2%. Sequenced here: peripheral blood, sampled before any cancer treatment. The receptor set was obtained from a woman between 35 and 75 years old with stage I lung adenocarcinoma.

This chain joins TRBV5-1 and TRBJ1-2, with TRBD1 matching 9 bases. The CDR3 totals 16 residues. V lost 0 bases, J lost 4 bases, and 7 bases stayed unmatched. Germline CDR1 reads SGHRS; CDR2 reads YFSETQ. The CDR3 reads CASSLAMGTGIYGYTF. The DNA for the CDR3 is TGCGCCAGCAGCTTGGCCATGGGGACAGGGATCTATGGCTACACCTTC.

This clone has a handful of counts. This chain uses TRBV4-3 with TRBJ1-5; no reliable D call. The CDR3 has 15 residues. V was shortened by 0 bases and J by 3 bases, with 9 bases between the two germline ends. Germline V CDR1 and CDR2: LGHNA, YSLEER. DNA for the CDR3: TGCGCCAGCAGCCAAGACATCGGAAACAATCAGCCCCAGCATTTT. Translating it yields CASSQDIGNNQPQHF.

The CDR3 DNA sequence: TGTGCCAGCAGCGCCGCCGAAGGTCAGCCCCAGCATTTT. Translated: CASSAAEGQPQHF. The chain joins TRBV9 to TRBJ1-5; D gene uncertain. Trimming stripped 3 bases from V and 6 bases from J, with 10 bases between. This CDR3 contains 13 residues. Germline V gene data show CDR1 as SGDLS and CDR2 as YYNGEE.

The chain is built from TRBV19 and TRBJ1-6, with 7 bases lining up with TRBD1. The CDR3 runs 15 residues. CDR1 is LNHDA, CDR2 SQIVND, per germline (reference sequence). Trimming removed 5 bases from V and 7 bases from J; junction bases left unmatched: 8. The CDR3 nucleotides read TGTGCCAGTAGTGGGGTTGGGACAGCCAATTCACCCCTCCACTTT. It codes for CASSGVGTANSPLHF.

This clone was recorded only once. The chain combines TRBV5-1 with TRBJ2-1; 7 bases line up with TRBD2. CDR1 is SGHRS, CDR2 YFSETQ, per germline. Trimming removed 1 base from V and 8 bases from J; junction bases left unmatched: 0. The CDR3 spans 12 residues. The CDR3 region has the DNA TGCGCCAGCAGCTTGCTAGCGGATGAGCAGTTCTTC. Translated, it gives CASSLLADEQFF.

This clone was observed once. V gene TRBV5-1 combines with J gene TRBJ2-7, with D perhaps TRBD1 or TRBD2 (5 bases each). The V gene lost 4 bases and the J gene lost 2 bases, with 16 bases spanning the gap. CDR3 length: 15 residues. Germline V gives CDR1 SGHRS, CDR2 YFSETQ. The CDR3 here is CASSPASGLAYEQYF. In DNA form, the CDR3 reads TGCGCCAGCAGCCCGGCGTCGGGGCTGGCCTACGAGCAGTACTTC.

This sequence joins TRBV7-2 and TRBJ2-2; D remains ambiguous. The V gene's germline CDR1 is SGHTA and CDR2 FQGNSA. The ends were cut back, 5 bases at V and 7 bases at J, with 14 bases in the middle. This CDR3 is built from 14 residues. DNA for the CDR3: TGTGCCAGCAGCCCCCAGAATTCTCACGGGGAGCTGTTTTTT. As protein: CASSPQNSHGELFF.

CDR3 in DNA: TGCACCAGCAGCCAAGGACGTGCCAGGGGGAGGAACACTGGAGCTTTCTTT. This gives the protein CTSSQGRARGRNTGAFF. V is TRBV1 and J is TRBJ1-1; the tabulated D call, TRBD1, remains unverified against the DNA. TRBV1 is annotated as a pseudogene. The CDR3 runs to 17 residues.

This CDR3 is CASSPEQGRMNTEAFF. The CDR3 coding sequence is TGCGCCAGCAGCCCTGAACAGGGGCGGATGAACACTGAAGCTTTCTTT. The chain recombines TRBV4-1 with TRBJ1-1; 7 positions agree with TRBD1. The CDR3 contains 16 residues. With V trimmed by 4 bases and J by 0 bases, 8 bases remained unmatched. The germline V gene encodes CDR1 MGHRA and CDR2 YSYEKL.

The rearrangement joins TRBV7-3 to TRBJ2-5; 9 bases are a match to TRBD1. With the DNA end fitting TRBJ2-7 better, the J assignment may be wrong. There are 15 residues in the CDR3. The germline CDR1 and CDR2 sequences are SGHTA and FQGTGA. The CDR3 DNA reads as TGTGCCAGCAGCCCCGGGACAGGGCTTTCCTACGAGCAGTACTTC. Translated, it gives CASSPGTGLSYEQYF.

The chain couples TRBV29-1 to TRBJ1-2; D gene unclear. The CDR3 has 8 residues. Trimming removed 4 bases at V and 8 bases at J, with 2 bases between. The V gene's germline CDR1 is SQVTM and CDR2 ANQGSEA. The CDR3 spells CSVGGYTF. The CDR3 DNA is TGCAGCGTTGGCGGCTACACCTTC.

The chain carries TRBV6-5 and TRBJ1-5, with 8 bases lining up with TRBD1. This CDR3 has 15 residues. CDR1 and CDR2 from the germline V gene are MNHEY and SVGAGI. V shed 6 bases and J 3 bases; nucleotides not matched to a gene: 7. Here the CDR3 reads CASRQDRAPNQPQHF. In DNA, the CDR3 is TGTGCCAGCAGACAGGACAGGGCCCCCAATCAGCCCCAGCATTTT.

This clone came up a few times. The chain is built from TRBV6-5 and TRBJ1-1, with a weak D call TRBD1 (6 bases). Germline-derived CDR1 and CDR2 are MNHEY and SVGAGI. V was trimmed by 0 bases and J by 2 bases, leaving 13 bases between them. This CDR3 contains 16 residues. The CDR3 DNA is TGTGCCAGCAGTTACTCTCTTGTGGACAGAAACACTGAAGCTTTCTTT. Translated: CASSYSLVDRNTEAFF.

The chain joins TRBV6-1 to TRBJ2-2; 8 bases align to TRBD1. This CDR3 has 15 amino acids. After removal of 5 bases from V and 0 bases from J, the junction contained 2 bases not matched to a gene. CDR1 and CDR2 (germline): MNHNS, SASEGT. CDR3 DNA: TGTGCCAGCAGTCCGGGACAGGCGAACACCGGGGAGCTGTTTTTT. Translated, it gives CASSPGQANTGELFF.

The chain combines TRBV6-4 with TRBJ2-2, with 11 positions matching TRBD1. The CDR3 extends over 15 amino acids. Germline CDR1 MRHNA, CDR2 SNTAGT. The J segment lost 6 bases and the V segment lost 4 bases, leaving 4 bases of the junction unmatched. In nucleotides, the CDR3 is TGTGCCAGCAGTGCCGCGGGACAGGGGGCCGGGGAGCTGTTTTTT. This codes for CASSAAGQGAGELFF.

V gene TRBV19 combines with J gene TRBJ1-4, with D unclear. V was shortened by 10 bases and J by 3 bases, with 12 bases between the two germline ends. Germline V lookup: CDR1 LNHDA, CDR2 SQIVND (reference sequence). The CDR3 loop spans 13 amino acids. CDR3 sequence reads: CATKGVPNEKLFF. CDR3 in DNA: TGTGCCACTAAAGGAGTTCCTAATGAAAAACTGTTTTTT.

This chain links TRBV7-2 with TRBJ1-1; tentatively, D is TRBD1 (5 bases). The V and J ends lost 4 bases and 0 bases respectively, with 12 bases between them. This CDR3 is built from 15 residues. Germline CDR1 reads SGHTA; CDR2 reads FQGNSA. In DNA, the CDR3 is TGTGCCAGCAGCTCTCAACCGGGACTGAACACTGAAGCTTTCTTT. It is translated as CASSSQPGLNTEAFF.

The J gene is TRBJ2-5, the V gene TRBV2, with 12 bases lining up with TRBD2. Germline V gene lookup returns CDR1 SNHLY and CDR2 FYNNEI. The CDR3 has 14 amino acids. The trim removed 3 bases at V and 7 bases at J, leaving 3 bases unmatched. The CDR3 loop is CASSEASGRGTQYF. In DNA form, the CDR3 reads TGTGCCAGCAGTGAGGCTAGCGGGAGGGGGACCCAGTACTTC.

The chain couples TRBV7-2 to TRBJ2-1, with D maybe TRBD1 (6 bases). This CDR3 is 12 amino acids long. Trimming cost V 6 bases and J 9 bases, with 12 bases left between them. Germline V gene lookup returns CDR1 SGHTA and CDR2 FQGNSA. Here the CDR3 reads CASSSQGREQFF. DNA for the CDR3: TGTGCCAGCAGTTCACAGGGTCGTGAGCAGTTCTTC.

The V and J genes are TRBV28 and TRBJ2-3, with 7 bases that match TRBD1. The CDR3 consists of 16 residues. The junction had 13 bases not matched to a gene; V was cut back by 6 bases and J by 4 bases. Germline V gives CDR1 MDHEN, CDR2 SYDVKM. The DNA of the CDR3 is TGTGCCAGCAGCCGCGACAGGGACGGCGTCGCAGATACGCAGTATTTT. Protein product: CASSRDRDGVADTQYF.

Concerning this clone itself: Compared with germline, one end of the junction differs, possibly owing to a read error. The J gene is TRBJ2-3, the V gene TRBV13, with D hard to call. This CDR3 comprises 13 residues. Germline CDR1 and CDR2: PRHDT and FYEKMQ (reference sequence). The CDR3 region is CASSLGKTDTQYF. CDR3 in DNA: TGTGCCAGCAGCCTAGGGAAGACAGATACGCAGTATTTT. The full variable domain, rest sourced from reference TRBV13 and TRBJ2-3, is AAGVIQSPRHLIKEKRETATLKCYPIPRHDTVYWYQQGPGQDPQFLISFYEKMQSDKGSIPDRFSAQQFSDYHSELNMSSLELGDSALYFCASSLGKTDTQYFGPGTRLTVL.